This T cell receptor (beta chain) came from a study of T cells in Graves' hyperthyroidism and ophthalmopathy. This clonotype turned up a few times. Looked up from germline, CDR1 is SGHRS and CDR2 is YFSETQ. Trimming took 3 bases from V and 3 from J, leaving 21 bases between them. The CDR3 totals 17 residues. TCR beta CDR3 sequences were amplified from RNA transcripts. During a first-round RT-PCR of the TCR CDR3, the HTBI primer set was used. Using its own MiXCR run on the multiplex PCR reads, TCRdb lists one record per CDR3 protein. The data hold about 520,000 distinct CDR3 sequences, with more than 20% observed a single time. Graves' hyperthyroidism was deemed stable absent ophthalmopathy progression within 18 months. The hyperthyroidism patients had all been newly diagnosed, and their disease duration was under 2 months. Their ages ranged from 18 to 65 years. Pregnant or lactating patients were excluded, as were those with uncontrolled infection or other autoimmune disease. Clinical symptoms, serum thyroxine, TRAb, thyroid ultrasound and orbital computed tomography informed diagnoses.

The chain recombines TRBV5-1 with TRBJ1-1; possibly TRBD1 for D (5 bases). The clonotype was recovered from a man between 18 and 29 years old with Graves' hyperthyroidism. The sample consisted of blood. This chain's CDR3 is CASSWGTGLGEDTEAFF. CDR3 DNA: TGCGCCAGCAGCTGGGGGACGGGATTAGGAGAGGACACTGAAGCTTTCTTT.